These 9 T cell receptor beta chains share one sample of origin, sequenced in a study of coeliac disease. Generated by immunoSEQ multiplex PCR, the TCRdb table keeps only in-frame clones and is missing some. The repertoire consists of several thousand clones, with about three fifths occurring once and the leading ten covering approximately 3%. Sequenced input: lamina propria lymphocytes from the gut. Receptors originate from a woman aged 60 to 75 with active celiac disease.

The chain employs TRBV29-1 and TRBJ1-2; the D is unclear. Trimming removed 0 bases from V and 2 bases from J, with 13 bases in between. The CDR3 is made up of 15 amino acids. Germline CDR1 and CDR2: SQVTM and ANQGSEA. This CDR3 reads CSVEDQNMGNYGYTF. In DNA form, the CDR3 reads TGCAGCGTTGAAGACCAAAATATGGGCAACTATGGCTACACCTTC.

The V gene is TRBV2, the J gene TRBJ2-3; maybe TRBD2 (6 bases). There are 14 residues in the CDR3. Germline loops: CDR1 SNHLY, CDR2 FYNNEI. Trimming took 10 bases from V and 0 from J, leaving 14 bases between them. In DNA, the CDR3 is TGTGCCACCTCTAGGGAGGCGAGCACAGATACGCAGTATTTT. Translated, it gives CATSREASTDTQYF.

This clone was counted between two and nine times. The chain carries TRBV15 and TRBJ1-2; TRBD1 matches at 9 bases. Germline V gene sequence: CDR1 LNHNV, CDR2 YYDKDF (reference sequence). V was pared by 3 bases and J by 7 bases, with 6 bases of the junction left unmatched. The CDR3 runs to 14 residues. The CDR3 nucleotides read TGTGCCACCAGCAGGGACAGGGGAGGTGGTGGCTACACCTTC. As protein: CATSRDRGGGGYTF.

The CDR3 bases are TGTGCCAGTAGTATCGGGTACGAGCAGTACTTC. This encodes CASSIGYEQYF. V usage is TRBV19 and J usage is TRBJ2-7; D call uncertain. The germline gives CDR1 LNHDA, CDR2 SQIVND (reference sequence). V lost 3 bases and J 4 bases, leaving 4 bases between the germline ends. The CDR3 spans 11 residues.

This clone appeared a few times. J is TRBJ2-1 and V is TRBV11-2; D is unclear. The CDR3 covers 12 residues. Germline V gives CDR1 SGHAT, CDR2 FQNNGV. V was pared by 5 bases and J by 9 bases, with 11 bases between. CDR3 sequence (DNA): TGTGCCAGCAGCCTGGTGCAGGTTGAGCAGTTCTTC. It is translated as CASSLVQVEQFF.

This clone was seen a few times. V and J are TRBV5-5 and TRBJ2-1; possibly TRBD2 for D (7 bases). The CDR3 is 14 amino acids. Germline lookup yields CDR1 SGHKS and CDR2 YYEKEE (reference sequence). With 4 bases removed from V and 3 bases from J, the gap between germline ends came to 11 bases. In DNA form, the CDR3 reads TGTGCCAGCAGCCCGGGGGGCCGCTACAATGAGCAGTTCTTC. Translation gives CASSPGGRYNEQFF.

The CDR3, as DNA: TGTGCCAGCAGGATCACAGGGGGCACAGATACGCAGTATTTT. Amino acid sequence: CASRITGGTDTQYF. The rearrangement uses TRBV2 and TRBJ2-3; TRBD1 matches 7 bases. V lost 6 bases, J lost 1 base, and 4 bases stayed unmatched. From germline, CDR1 is SNHLY and CDR2 FYNNEI. The CDR3 is 14 amino acids. Full variable domain (rest looked up from reference TRBV2 and TRBJ2-3): EPEVTQTPSHQVTQMGQEVILRCVPISNHLYFYWYRQILGQKVEFLVSFYNNEISEKSEIFDDQFSVERPDGSNFTLKIRSTKLEDSAMYFCASRITGGTDTQYFGPGTRLTVL.

The chain combines TRBV5-5 with TRBJ1-1, with 8 bases fitting TRBD1. V was pared by 5 bases and J by 3 bases, with 6 bases of the junction left unmatched. The CDR3 consists of 14 residues. Germline CDR1 reads SGHKS; CDR2 reads YYEKEE (reference sequence). CDR3 region: CASSYDRGYTEAFF. The CDR3 DNA is TGTGCCAGCAGTTACGACAGGGGATACACTGAAGCTTTCTTT. The entire variable domain, with the rest obtained from reference TRBV5-5 and TRBJ1-1, is as follows: DAGVTQSPTHLIKTRGQQVTLRCSPISGHKSVSWYQQVLGQGPQFIFQYYEKEERGRGNFPDRFSARQFPNYSSELNVNALLLGDSALYLCASSYDRGYTEAFFGQGTRLTVV.

A remark on this clone: Other DNA variants within this sample encode the same CDR3. The chain combines TRBV4-2 with TRBJ2-1, with 8 bases lining up with TRBD2. This CDR3 region has 17 residues. Germline CDR1 and CDR2: LGHNA and YNFKEQ. J lost 4 bases, V lost 0 bases, and 8 bases had no gene match. The CDR3 here is CASSQDRGLAGYNEQFF. As DNA, the CDR3 is TGTGCCAGCAGCCAAGATCGAGGACTAGCAGGTTACAATGAGCAGTTCTTC.